The following is a T cell receptor beta chain sequence with its context. This sample is part of a study of identical twins. TCRdb re-analysed the 5' RACE reads in MiXCR, keeping a single row per CDR3 protein. The table shows some 1,600,000 distinct CDR3 sequences, with around 33% occurring only once. Germline V gives CDR1 MGHRA, CDR2 YSYEKL. CDR3 length equals 16 residues. This TCR derives from a newborn girl in good health. The chain carries TRBV4-1 and TRBJ2-5, with 9 bases aligning to TRBD2. The J call could be wrong; TRBJ2-7 is a better fit for the DNA end. The sample consisted of cord blood. In DNA, the CDR3 is TGCGCCAGCAGCCAAGATATTCCTAGCGGGATTTACGAGCAGTACTTC. It encodes CASSQDIPSGIYEQYF.